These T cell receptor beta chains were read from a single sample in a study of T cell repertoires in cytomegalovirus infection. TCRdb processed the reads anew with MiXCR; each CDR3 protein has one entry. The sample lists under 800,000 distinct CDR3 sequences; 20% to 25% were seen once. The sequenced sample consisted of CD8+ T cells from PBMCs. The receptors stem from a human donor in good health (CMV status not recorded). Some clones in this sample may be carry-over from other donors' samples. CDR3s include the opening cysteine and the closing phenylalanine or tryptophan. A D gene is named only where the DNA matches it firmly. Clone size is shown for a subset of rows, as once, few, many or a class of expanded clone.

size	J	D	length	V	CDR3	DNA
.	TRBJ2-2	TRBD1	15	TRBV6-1	CASRSGQGDIGELFF	TGTGCCAGCAGATCCGGACAGGGCGATATCGGGGAGCTGTTTTTT
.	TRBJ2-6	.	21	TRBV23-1	CASSQSQGTDPPISGANVLTF	TGCGCCAGCAGTCAATCCCAGGGCACGGACCCTCCTATCTCTGGGGCCAACGTCCTGACTTTC
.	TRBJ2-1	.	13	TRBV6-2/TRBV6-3	CASTLVTSNEQFF	TGTGCCAGCACCCTGGTAACAAGCAATGAGCAGTTCTTC
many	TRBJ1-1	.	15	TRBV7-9	CASSLGAGPNTEAFF	TGTGCCAGCAGCTTAGGGGCAGGGCCGAACACTGAAGCTTTCTTT
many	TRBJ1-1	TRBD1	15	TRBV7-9	CASSLTRTGDTEAFF	TGTGCCAGCAGCTTGACGAGGACAGGGGACACTGAAGCTTTCTTT
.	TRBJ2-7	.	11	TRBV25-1	CASTFSYEQYF	TGTGCCAGCACATTCTCCTACGAGCAGTACTTC
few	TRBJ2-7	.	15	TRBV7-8	CASSFGLQSLYEQYF	TGTGCCAGCAGCTTTGGACTCCAAAGCCTCTACGAGCAGTACTTC
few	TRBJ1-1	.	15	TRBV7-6	CASSSSPDMNTEAFF	TGTGCCAGCAGCTCCTCTCCGGATATGAACACTGAAGCTTTCTTT
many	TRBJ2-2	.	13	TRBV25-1	CASSEYVSGELFF	TGTGCCAGCAGTGAATATGTCTCCGGGGAGCTGTTTTTT
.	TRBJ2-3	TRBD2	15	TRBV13	CASSTTSARGDTQYF	TGTGCCAGCAGCACCACTAGCGCCCGCGGCGATACGCAGTATTTT
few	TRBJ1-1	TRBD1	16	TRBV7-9	CASSLYRGLLNTEAFF	TGTGCCAGCAGCTTGTACAGGGGGCTCTTGAACACTGAAGCTTTCTTT
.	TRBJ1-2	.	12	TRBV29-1	CSVVQLAKGYTF	TGCAGCGTTGTACAGCTAGCGAAAGGCTACACCTTC
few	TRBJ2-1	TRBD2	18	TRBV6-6	CASSYSLGLAPQRNEQFF	TGTGCCAGCAGTTACTCTCTCGGACTAGCCCCCCAGAGGAATGAGCAGTTCTTC
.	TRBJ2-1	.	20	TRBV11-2	CASSSQGRDGWASSYNEQFF	TGTGCCAGCAGTTCACAGGGGAGGGACGGGTGGGCTAGCTCCTACAATGAGCAGTTCTTT
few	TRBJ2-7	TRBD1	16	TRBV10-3	CAISESDRAISYEQYF	TGTGCCATCAGTGAGTCGGACAGGGCGATATCCTACGAGCAGTACTTC
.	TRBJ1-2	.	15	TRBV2	CASSSPGLEVYGYTF	TGTGCCAGCAGTTCGCCGGGCCTCGAGGTCTATGGCTACACCTTC
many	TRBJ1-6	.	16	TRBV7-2	CASSFGGGPQYSPLHF	TGTGCCAGCAGCTTCGGAGGGGGGCCTCAGTATTCACCCCTCCACTTT
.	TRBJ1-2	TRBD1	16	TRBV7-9	CASTESVDRGQDGYTF	TGTGCCAGCACCGAGAGTGTGGACAGGGGGCAGGATGGCTACACCTTC
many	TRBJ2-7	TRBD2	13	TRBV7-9	CASRAGRNYEQYF	TGTGCCAGCAGAGCGGGACGGAACTACGAGCAGTACTTC
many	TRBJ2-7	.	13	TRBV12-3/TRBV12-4	CASSFDSSYEQYF	TGTGCCAGCAGTTTCGACAGTTCCTACGAGCAGTACTTC
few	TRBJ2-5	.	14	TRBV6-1	CASSEWADQETQYF	TGTGCCAGCAGTGAATGGGCAGACCAAGAGACCCAGTACTTC
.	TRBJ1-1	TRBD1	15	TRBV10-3	CAISDPTGGLTEAFF	TGTGCCATCAGTGATCCTACAGGGGGCTTAACTGAAGCTTTCTTT
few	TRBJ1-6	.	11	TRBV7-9	CASGSGSPLHF	TGTGCCAGCGGAAGCGGCTCACCCCTCCACTTT
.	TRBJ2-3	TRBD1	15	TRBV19	CASSATGGVADTQYF	TGTGCCAGTAGTGCGACAGGGGGCGTAGCAGATACGCAGTATTTT
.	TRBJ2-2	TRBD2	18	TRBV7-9	CASSLGWGGLAETGELFF	TGTGCCAGCAGCTTAGGTTGGGGAGGACTAGCGGAGACCGGGGAGCTGTTTTTT
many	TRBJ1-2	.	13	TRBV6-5	CASSYSRAAGYTF	TGTGCCAGCAGTTACTCCAGGGCAGCTGGCTACACCTTC
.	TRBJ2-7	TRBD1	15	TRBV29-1	CSVTLRDRVTYEQYF	TGCAGCGTCACCCTGCGGGACAGGGTAACCTACGAGCAGTACTTC
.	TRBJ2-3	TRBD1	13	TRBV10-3	CATLGQVTDTQYF	TGTGCCACCCTCGGACAGGTCACAGATACGCAGTATTTT
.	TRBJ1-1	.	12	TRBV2	CARTTSNTEAFF	TGTGCCAGGACTACTTCGAACACTGAAGCTTTCTTT
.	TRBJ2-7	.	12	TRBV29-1	CSVDAGPYEQYF	TGCAGCGTTGATGCCGGTCCCTACGAGCAGTACTTC
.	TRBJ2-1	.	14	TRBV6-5	CASSYSLSGSEQFF	TGTGCCAGCAGTTACTCCCTTTCAGGGAGTGAGCAGTTCTTC
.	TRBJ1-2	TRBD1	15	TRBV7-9	CASRGGQGIDYGYTF	TGTGCCAGCAGGGGTGGACAGGGAATCGACTATGGCTACACCTTC
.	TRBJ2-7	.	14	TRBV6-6	CASSYSNRAYEQYF	TGTGCCAGCAGTTACTCGAATAGGGCCTACGAGCAGTACTTC
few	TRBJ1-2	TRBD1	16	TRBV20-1	CSALLKVAGQGIGYTF	TGCAGTGCTCTTCTGAAGGTGGCGGGACAGGGCATTGGCTACACCTTC
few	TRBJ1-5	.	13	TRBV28	CASSLWEGQPQHF	TGTGCCAGCAGTTTATGGGAGGGTCAGCCCCAGCATTTT
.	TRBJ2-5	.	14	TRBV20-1	CSARDKEPGETQYF	TGCAGTGCTAGAGATAAGGAGCCGGGCGAGACCCAGTACTTC
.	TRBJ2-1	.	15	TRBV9	CASSVTRSLGNEQFF	TGTGCCAGCAGCGTTACTAGGTCCCTGGGCAATGAGCAGTTCTTC
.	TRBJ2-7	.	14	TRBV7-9	CASSQGHLSYEQYF	TGTGCCAGCAGCCAAGGACATCTTTCCTACGAGCAGTACTTC
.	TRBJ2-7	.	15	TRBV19	CASRDRDSGTYEQYF	TGTGCCAGTAGGGACCGGGACTCCGGTACCTACGAGCAGTACTTC
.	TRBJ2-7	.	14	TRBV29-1	CSVETAERSYEQYF	TGCAGCGTTGAGACTGCGGAACGGTCCTACGAGCAGTACTTC
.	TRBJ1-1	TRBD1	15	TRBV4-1	CASSQRDSQNTEAFF	TGTGCCAGCAGCCAAAGGGACAGCCAGAACACTGAAGCTTTCTTT
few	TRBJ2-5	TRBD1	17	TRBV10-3	CAISGEGFGDRQETQYF	TGTGCCATCAGTGGAGAGGGGTTCGGGGACAGACAAGAGACCCAGTACTTC
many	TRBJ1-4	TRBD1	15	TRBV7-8	CASSSGGREGEKLFF	TGTGCCAGCAGCTCAGGGGGCCGGGAGGGAGAAAAACTGTTTTTT
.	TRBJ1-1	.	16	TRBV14	CASSQDPEGLNTEAFF	TGTGCCAGCAGCCAAGATCCGGAAGGACTGAACACTGAAGCTTTCTTT
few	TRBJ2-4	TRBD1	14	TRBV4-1	CASSQGTGEDIQYF	TGCGCCAGCAGCCAAGGGACAGGGGAGGACATTCAGTACTTC
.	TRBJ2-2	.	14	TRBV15	CATSRTGIAGELFF	TGTGCCACCAGCAGGACAGGCATCGCCGGGGAGCTGTTTTTT
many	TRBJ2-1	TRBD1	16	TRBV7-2	CASSLEGQGLVDEQFF	TGTGCCAGCAGCTTAGAGGGACAGGGGTTAGTAGATGAGCAGTTCTTC
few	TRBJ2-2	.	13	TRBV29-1	CSVETVTTGELFF	TGCAGCGTTGAGACAGTCACCACCGGGGAGCTGTTTTTT
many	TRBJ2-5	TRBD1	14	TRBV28	CASSRTGLSETQYF	TGTGCCAGCAGTCGGACAGGGCTCAGCGAGACCCAGTACTTC
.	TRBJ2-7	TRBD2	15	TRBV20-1	CSARVASGGVHEQYF	TGCAGTGCTAGAGTGGCTAGCGGGGGTGTCCACGAGCAGTACTTC
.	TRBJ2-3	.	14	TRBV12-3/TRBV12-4	CASSFLDFSDTQYF	TGTGCCAGCAGTTTTCTGGACTTCTCAGATACGCAGTATTTT
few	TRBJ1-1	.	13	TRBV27	CASSIDRNTEAFF	TGTGCCAGCAGTATAGACAGGAACACTGAAGCTTTCTTT
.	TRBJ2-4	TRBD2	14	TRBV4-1	CASSQVGAGSIQYF	TGCGCCAGCAGCCAAGTAGGAGCGGGGAGCATTCAGTACTTC
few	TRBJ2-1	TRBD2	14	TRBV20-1	CSAKGLAEYNEQFF	TGCAGTGCTAAGGGACTAGCAGAATACAATGAGCAGTTCTTC
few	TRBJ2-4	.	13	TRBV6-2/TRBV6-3	CACSPGGLHIQYF	TGTGCCTGCTCTCCTGGAGGTCTCCACATTCAGTACTTC